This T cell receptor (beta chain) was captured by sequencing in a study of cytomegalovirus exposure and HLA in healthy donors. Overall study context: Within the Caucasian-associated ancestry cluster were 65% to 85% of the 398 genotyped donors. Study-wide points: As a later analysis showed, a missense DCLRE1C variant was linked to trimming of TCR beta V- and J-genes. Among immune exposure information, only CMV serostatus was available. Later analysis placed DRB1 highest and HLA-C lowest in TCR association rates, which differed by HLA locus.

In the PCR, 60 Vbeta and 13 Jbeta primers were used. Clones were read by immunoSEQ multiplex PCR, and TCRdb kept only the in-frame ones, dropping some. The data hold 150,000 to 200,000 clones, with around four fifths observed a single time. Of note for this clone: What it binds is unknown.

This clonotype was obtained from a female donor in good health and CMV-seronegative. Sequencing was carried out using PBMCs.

CDR3 in amino acids: CSVVTSGGYNEQFF. For the CDR3, the DNA is TGCAGCGTTGTAACTAGCGGAGGTTACAATGAGCAGTTCTTC. The chain combines TRBV29-1 with TRBJ2-1; 8 positions match TRBD2. The germline CDR1 and CDR2 sequences are SQVTM and ANQGSEA. V lost 4 bases, J lost 4 bases, and 6 bases stayed unmatched. The CDR3 runs 14 residues.